The 29 T cell receptor beta chains below all came from one sample that was sequenced in a study of beta chain features in type 1 diabetes. The study, taken as a whole, reports: Moderate but significant shortening of TCRB CDR3s was recorded in all four CD4+ subsets from Type 1 diabetes patients.

The antigens these receptors bind are not known. All of the isolated RNA was reverse transcribed, so expressed TCRB transcripts were sequenced. Profiled with immunoSEQ multiplex PCR; TCRdb holds only in-frame clones, not every one. The sample records around 180,000 clones, roughly 8% being singletons. The sample comprised central memory CD4+ T cells from blood. These receptor sequences come from a man between 18 and 35 years old with type 1 diabetes.

The chain carries TRBV10-2 and TRBJ2-5; the D gene is possibly TRBD2 (5 bases). Germline V CDR1 and CDR2: WSHSY, SAAADI. The CDR3 extends over 13 amino acids. V was clipped by 0 bases and J by 5 bases, with 7 bases between them. CDR3 residues: CASSESGGETQYF. CDR3 DNA: TGCGCCAGCAGTGAGTCCGGCGGGGAGACCCAGTACTTC.

This clone has more than one count but fewer than ten. This chain uses TRBV30 with TRBJ2-7, with TRBD2 matching over 13 bases. The J segment lost 6 bases and the V segment lost 2 bases, leaving 10 bases of the junction unmatched. The length of the CDR3 is 16 residues. Germline V gene data show CDR1 as GTSNPN and CDR2 as SVGIG (reference sequence). CDR3: CAWSPVSGLAGSEQYF. The CDR3, as DNA: TGTGCCTGGAGTCCTGTCTCGGGACTAGCGGGAAGCGAGCAGTACTTC.

The gene calls are TRBV6-5 and TRBJ2-7; 9 nucleotides match TRBD1. Germline V gene lookup returns CDR1 MNHEY and CDR2 SVGAGI. The J segment lost 4 bases and the V segment lost 6 bases, leaving 4 bases of the junction unmatched. CDR3 length: 13 residues. This chain's CDR3 is CASRGTGYYEQYF. The DNA of the CDR3 is TGTGCCAGCAGGGGGACAGGGTATTACGAGCAGTACTTC.

The chain is built from TRBV19 and TRBJ2-5; a possible D gene is TRBD1 (6 bases). V was shortened by 6 bases and J by 5 bases, with 13 bases between the two germline ends. Germline loops: CDR1 LNHDA, CDR2 SQIVND (reference sequence). The CDR3 covers 13 residues. In nucleotides, the CDR3 is TGTGCCAGTAGCGTCCAAACAGGGGAGACCCAGTACTTC. Translation: CASSVQTGETQYF.

This chain connects TRBV27 to TRBJ2-1, with TRBD1 matching 11 bases. The CDR3 covers 16 residues. Germline lookup yields CDR1 MNHEY and CDR2 SMNVEV (reference sequence). V shed 6 bases, J shed 4 bases, and the junction held 8 bases outside the gene matches. CDR3 region: CASRPLGQGAYNEQFF. CDR3 DNA: TGTGCCAGCAGGCCCCTAGGACAGGGGGCTTACAATGAGCAGTTCTTC.

The sample holds a few counts of this clone. V gene TRBV7-9 combines with J gene TRBJ1-5, with D hard to call. V dropped 3 bases and J dropped 2 bases, with 5 bases sitting between them. The CDR3 spans 13 residues. Germline V gene sequence: CDR1 SEHNR, CDR2 FQNEAQ (reference sequence). DNA of the CDR3: TGTGCCAGCAGCTTGAGCGGCAATCAGCCCCAGCATTTT. Translated, it gives CASSLSGNQPQHF.

This clone occurred a few times. This chain uses TRBV27 with TRBJ2-7, with D unclear. V lost 4 bases and J lost 3, with 7 bases in between. In germline, CDR1 is MNHEY, CDR2 SMNVEV (reference sequence). This CDR3 has 12 amino acids. CDR3 loop: CASSSGRYEQYF. As DNA, the CDR3 is TGTGCCAGCAGTTCGGGTCGCTACGAGCAGTACTTC.

The J gene is TRBJ1-2, the V gene TRBV7-9, with a possible D match to TRBD1 (5 bases). Trimming stripped 3 bases from V and 7 bases from J, with 9 bases between. The CDR3 covers 12 residues. Germline lookup yields CDR1 SEHNR and CDR2 FQNEAQ (reference sequence). For the CDR3, the DNA is TGTGCCAGCAGCTTGCAGGGAACTGGCTACACCTTC. This sequence encodes CASSLQGTGYTF. Drawing the rest from reference TRBV7-9 and TRBJ1-2, the complete variable domain is DTGVSQNPRHKITKRGQNVTFRCDPISEHNRLYWYRQTLGQGPEFLTYFQNEAQLEKSRLLSDRFSAERPKGSFSTLEIQRTEQGDSAMYLCASSLQGTGYTFGSGTRLTVV.

This clone was picked up a small number of times. The V call is TRBV6-5, the J call TRBJ1-6; 10 positions agree with TRBD1. CDR1 and CDR2 (germline): MNHEY, SVGAGI. The V segment lost 4 bases and the J segment 11 bases; nucleotides outside the gene matches: 11. This CDR3 region has 16 residues. This chain's CDR3 is CASSLHLTGGGTPLHF. DNA of the CDR3: TGTGCCAGCAGTTTACACCTGACAGGGGGCGGGACACCCCTCCACTTT.

This clone was detected a few times. The chain has TRBV28 and TRBJ1-2; no clear D gene. V was trimmed by 2 bases and J by 8 bases, leaving 18 bases between them. This CDR3 has 15 amino acids. Germline V gene sequence: CDR1 MDHEN, CDR2 SYDVKM. DNA for the CDR3: TGTGCCAGCAGTTTAGGAGGCTCCTTTAAAGGGGGCTACACCTTC. Translating gives CASSLGGSFKGGYTF.

This clone was counted only a few times. The chain uses TRBV5-1 and TRBJ2-3, with TRBD1 matching 8 bases. V shed 4 bases and J 0 bases; nucleotides not matched to a gene: 7. This CDR3 is built from 16 residues. Germline V gene data show CDR1 as SGHRS and CDR2 as YFSETQ. This CDR3 is CASSLGDRGSTDTQYF. DNA for the CDR3: TGCGCCAGCAGCCTGGGCGACAGGGGAAGCACAGATACGCAGTATTTT.

V usage is TRBV10-2 and J usage is TRBJ2-7; 13 bases line up with TRBD2. There are 13 residues in the CDR3. V was clipped by 6 bases and J by 7 bases; unmatched bases: 3. Germline CDR1 is WSHSY and CDR2 is SAAADI. The CDR3: CASRTSGRREQYF. The CDR3, as DNA: TGCGCCAGCAGGACTAGCGGGAGGAGGGAGCAGTACTTC.

The chain's CDR3 is CASSFRDIGRSYGYTF. The CDR3 DNA reads as TGTGCCAGCAGTTTCCGGGACATAGGACGGAGCTATGGCTACACCTTC. The chain recombines TRBV28 with TRBJ1-2, with TRBD1 as a possible D gene (6 bases). The CDR3 has 16 amino acids. The germline V gene encodes CDR1 MDHEN and CDR2 SYDVKM. V lost 3 bases to trimming and J lost 4 bases, with 18 bases between them.

This sequence joins TRBV15 and TRBJ1-5; D possibly corresponds to TRBD1 (5 bases). Between the trimmed V and J ends, which lost 1 base and 1 base, there was a span of 11 bases. CDR3 length: 16 amino acids. Per the germline V gene, CDR1 is LNHNV and CDR2 is YYDKDF (reference sequence). In DNA form, the CDR3 reads TGTGCCACCAGCAGAGGGACGGACACGAGCAATCAGCCCCAGCATTTT. It yields the protein CATSRGTDTSNQPQHF.

This clone came up a few times. J is TRBJ2-3 and V is TRBV11-2; D possibly corresponds to TRBD1 (7 bases). The CDR3 has 16 residues. CDR1 is SGHAT and CDR2 is FQNNGV in the germline V gene. The V and J ends lost 4 bases and 2 bases respectively, with 16 bases between them. The CDR3 nucleotides are TGTGCCAGCAGCTCCCTGGGGGGACAGCTCACAGATACGCAGTATTTT. As protein: CASSSLGGQLTDTQYF.

The chain employs TRBV30 and TRBJ2-4; 8 positions agree with TRBD1. The CDR3 contains 10 residues. The ends lost 6 bases at V and 11 bases at J; junction bases unmatched: 3. Germline CDR1 reads GTSNPN; CDR2 reads SVGIG (reference sequence). The DNA for the CDR3 is TGTGCCTGTGGACAGGGAGTTCAGTACTTC. Translation gives CACGQGVQYF.

This clone was recorded a few times. The chain has TRBV7-2 and TRBJ2-7; TRBD1 matches 8 bases. V was clipped by 1 base and J by 5 bases; unmatched bases: 7. The CDR3 spans 15 residues. Germline CDR1 SGHTA, CDR2 FQGNSA. The CDR3 sequence is CASSLVGRGRDEQYF. CDR3 bases: TGTGCCAGCAGCTTAGTTGGCAGGGGGCGGGACGAGCAGTACTTC.

The chain recombines TRBV5-1 with TRBJ2-5; TRBD1 might be the D (6 bases). CDR1 and CDR2 (germline): SGHRS, YFSETQ. V dropped 2 bases and J dropped 4 bases, with 9 bases sitting between them. The CDR3 loop spans 13 amino acids. The CDR3 sequence: CASSFLTGETQYF. In DNA, the CDR3 is TGCGCCAGCAGCTTCCTGACAGGAGAGACCCAGTACTTC.

This clone was counted only a few times. This chain uses TRBV7-2 with TRBJ1-2; D is undetermined. The V end lost 3 bases, the J end lost 0 bases, and 11 bases lay between the germline ends. Germline-derived CDR1 and CDR2 are SGHTA and FQGNSA. The CDR3 covers 15 residues. CDR3 loop: CASSLGLSPNYGYTF. In nucleotides, the CDR3 is TGTGCCAGCAGCTTGGGCCTTTCCCCTAACTATGGCTACACCTTC.

This clone was seen a few times. CDR3 residues: CASSLYSSNYGYTF. CDR3 DNA: TGTGCCAGCAGCTTATACTCCTCGAACTATGGCTACACCTTC. The rearrangement uses TRBV7-2 and TRBJ1-2; no reliable D call. CDR1 is SGHTA, CDR2 FQGNSA, per germline. V was pared by 2 bases and J by 2 bases, with 9 bases between. The CDR3 consists of 14 residues.

This clone has only a few counts. Since a much larger clone is just one base distant, this may be a read error. This chain uses TRBV7-2 with TRBJ2-7; D gene unclear. In germline, CDR1 is SGHTA, CDR2 FQGNSA. The CDR3 spans 11 residues. V was shortened by 4 bases and J by 3 bases, with 4 bases between the two germline ends. This CDR3 reads CASSSNYEQYF. The CDR3 nucleotides are TGTGCCAGCAGCTCCAACTACGAGCAGTACTTC. The full variable domain, its missing parts supplied by reference TRBV7-2 and TRBJ2-7, is GAGVSQSPSNKVTEKGKDVELRCDPISGHTALYWYRQSLGQGLEFLIYFQGNSAPDKSGLPSDRFSAERTGGSVSTLTIQRTQQEDSAVYLCASSSNYEQYFGPGTRLTVT.

The chain has TRBV14 and TRBJ2-1; possible D gene TRBD2, 5 bases. V lost 1 base to trimming and J lost 1 base, with 11 bases between them. Per the germline V gene, CDR1 is SGHDN and CDR2 is FVKESK. This CDR3 region has 16 residues. CDR3 bases: TGTGCCAGCAGCCAAGCCCGGGGAATGTCCTACAATGAGCAGTTCTTC. Its protein is CASSQARGMSYNEQFF. The variable domain in full, completed from reference TRBV14 and TRBJ2-1, reads EAGVTQFPSHSVIEKGQTVTLRCDPISGHDNLYWYRRVMGKEIKFLLHFVKESKQDESGMPNNRFLAERTGGTYSTLKVQPAELEDSGVYFCASSQARGMSYNEQFFGPGTRLTVL.

This clone was detected a few times. V gene TRBV5-6 combines with J gene TRBJ1-2; possibly TRBD1 for D (5 bases). This CDR3 comprises 13 residues. V lost 5 bases and J lost 6, with 14 bases in between. The V gene's germline CDR1 is SGHDT and CDR2 YYEEEE. In nucleotides, the CDR3 is TGTGCCAGCAGTTCCAGGGATCGGGATGGCTACACCTTC. Protein product: CASSSRDRDGYTF.

Only a few counts were recorded for this clone. The rearrangement joins TRBV7-2 to TRBJ2-2; D is unresolved. CDR1 SGHTA and CDR2 FQGNSA come from the germline V gene. This CDR3 is 15 amino acids long. V was cut by 7 bases and J by 0 bases, with 12 bases left in between. The CDR3 is CASTPRPANTGELFF. The CDR3 coding sequence is TGTGCCAGCACCCCACGCCCAGCGAACACCGGGGAGCTGTTTTTT.

This clone was recorded a few times. This sequence joins TRBV5-1 and TRBJ2-7; 8 bases are a match to TRBD2. This CDR3 contains 17 residues. J gave up 0 bases and V 1 base, and 9 bases lay outside the gene matches. CDR1 is SGHRS, CDR2 YFSETQ, per germline. DNA for the CDR3: TGCGCCAGCAGCTTGAGGGCTAGCGGGCCGATCTCCTACGAGCAGTACTTC. Its protein is CASSLRASGPISYEQYF.

The table lists this clone with a few counts. V is TRBV7-8 and J is TRBJ2-5; 10 bases map to TRBD2. This CDR3 region has 16 residues. Germline V CDR1 and CDR2: SGHVS, FQNEAQ. Losses at the gene ends were 3 bases for V and 1 base for J; bases not matched to a gene: 5. Here the CDR3 reads CASSFQRGGFQETQYF. In DNA form, the CDR3 reads TGTGCCAGCAGCTTCCAGCGGGGGGGATTCCAAGAGACCCAGTACTTC.

This clone was seen a handful of times. The genes are TRBV30 and TRBJ1-1; no firm D call. Germline loops: CDR1 GTSNPN, CDR2 SVGIG (reference sequence). V lost 4 bases and J lost 2, with 11 bases in between. The CDR3 consists of 13 residues. The CDR3 is CAWIEWSNTEAFF. In nucleotides, the CDR3 is TGTGCCTGGATTGAATGGAGTAACACTGAAGCTTTCTTT.

The chain has TRBV9 and TRBJ2-3, with D possibly being TRBD2 (5 bases). This CDR3 comprises 16 residues. Per the germline V gene, CDR1 is SGDLS and CDR2 is YYNGEE. Trimming removed 0 bases from V and 2 bases from J, with 13 bases in between. The CDR3 is CASSVGSSANTDTQYF. CDR3 DNA sequence: TGTGCCAGCAGCGTAGGGAGTAGCGCCAACACAGATACGCAGTATTTT.

The gene calls are TRBV29-1 and TRBJ2-3, with 7 nucleotides matching TRBD2. Germline CDR1 SQVTM, CDR2 ANQGSEA. This CDR3 spans 14 amino acids. Germline trimming cut 6 bases from V and 6 bases from J; bases unmatched to any gene: 12. The CDR3 here is CSVLVSGGSDTQYF. CDR3 coding DNA: TGCAGCGTCCTAGTGTCCGGGGGGTCGGATACGCAGTATTTT.